The 8 T cell receptor beta chains below were found in one sample sequenced in a study of tissue T cells after allogeneic stem cell transplantation (dated by TCRdb to the early 2020s). What the time point label conveys for this sample: recipient (host-origin) PBMCs collected before allo-HCT. To prepare the library, the immunoSEQ multiplex PCR assay was applied. TCRdb took over this immuneACCESS table, retaining in-frame rearrangements with V and J assigned. Such tables are incomplete; in checked studies, under half of the missing clones stem from an unresolved V gene, and the remainder is unexplained. The sample contains about 26,000 clones, less than 95% of them found a single time. The ten largest clones represent 1.5% to 2.5% of the sample. Source: blood, taken before transplantation. These receptor sequences come from a male donor older than 55 who later had graft-versus-host disease after an allogeneic stem cell transplant.

The chain links TRBV10-3 to TRBJ2-7; TRBD2 matches at 7 bases. The CDR3 is made up of 13 amino acids. CDR1 is ENHRY, CDR2 SYGVKD, per germline. V shed 10 bases and J 3 bases; nucleotides not matched to a gene: 9. The CDR3 DNA reads TGTGCCACGGGGGGTGGTCTTGACTACGAGCAGTACTTC. Residues: CATGGGLDYEQYF.

The chain recombines TRBV12-2 with TRBJ1-2. TRBV12-2 is described as a pseudogene. This CDR3 spans 15 amino acids. DNA of the CDR3: TGTGCAAGTCGATCCGGGGGGGAGGCTAACTATGGCTACACCTTC. It translates to CASRSGGEANYGYTF.

This chain links TRBV5-1 with TRBJ1-6, with D uncertain. V lost 0 bases, J lost 8 bases, and 15 bases lay in between. The CDR3 extends over 16 amino acids. CDR1 and CDR2 from the germline V gene are SGHRS and YFSETQ. CDR3 residues: CASSLESVNGYSPLHF. CDR3 nucleotide sequence: TGCGCCAGCAGCTTGGAGTCAGTGAATGGGTATTCACCCCTCCACTTT.

The gene calls are TRBV6-5 and TRBJ1-2; D might be TRBD1 (6 bases). The CDR3 spans 15 residues. Looked up from germline, CDR1 is MNHEY and CDR2 is SVGAGI. Trimming took 2 bases from V and 7 from J, leaving 17 bases between them. The CDR3 loop reads CASSYGYGGLGGYTF. The CDR3 nucleotides are TGTGCCAGCAGTTACGGATATGGGGGGCTGGGTGGCTACACCTTC.

J is TRBJ2-2 and V is TRBV28, with 9 bases lining up with TRBD2. Trimming took 10 bases from V and 6 from J; bases not matched to a gene: 12. The CDR3 extends over 15 amino acids. Looked up from germline, CDR1 is MDHEN and CDR2 is SYDVKM. The CDR3 DNA follows: TGTGCCACCCACCCCCCTAGCGGGAAGGCCGGGGAGCTGTTTTTT. This encodes CATHPPSGKAGELFF.

V usage is TRBV7-2 and J usage is TRBJ2-7; 7 positions match TRBD2. This CDR3 spans 14 amino acids. V lost 5 bases, J lost 9 bases, and 13 bases stayed unmatched. Germline V gene data show CDR1 as SGHTA and CDR2 as FQGNSA. The CDR3 nucleotides are TGTGCCAGCAGCCTCCGGGCAGCGGGATCCCGGCAGTACTTC. Its protein product is CASSLRAAGSRQYF.

This clone was seen only once. The chain employs TRBV15 and TRBJ1-5, with D possibly matching TRBD1 (5 bases). The CDR3 runs 16 residues. Germline-derived CDR1 and CDR2 are LNHNV and YYDKDF (reference sequence). V was trimmed by 1 base and J by 5 bases, leaving 15 bases between them. The CDR3 spells CATSRGSRQTYQPQHF. The CDR3 DNA reads TGTGCCACCAGCAGAGGCAGCAGACAGACCTATCAGCCCCAGCATTTT.

Only a few counts were recorded for this clone. The chain has TRBV5-1 and TRBJ1-3; no reliable D call. Per germline, CDR1 SGHRS and CDR2 YFSETQ. Trimming cost V 3 bases and J 2 bases, with 15 bases left between them. The CDR3 is 16 amino acids. The CDR3 is CASSSRRGTAGNTIYF. The CDR3 bases are TGCGCCAGCAGCTCCCGGCGGGGAACGGCTGGAAACACCATATATTTT.